The clone carrying this TCR beta chain was detected once. The assay was immunoSEQ multiplex PCR, and TCRdb's table has in-frame clones only and misses some. The sample consists of a few hundred thousand clones, approximately 88% of them appearing once. This specimen belongs to a study of blood T cell repertoires in COVID-19. The ends lost 3 bases at V and 8 bases at J; junction bases unmatched: 5. The CDR3 spans 13 residues. The rearrangement joins TRBV12-3 or TRBV12-4 to TRBJ1-2; 8 positions agree with TRBD1. This clonotype was sampled from a woman between 25 and 40 years old with COVID-19, enrolled during active disease. The sample consisted of peripheral blood. The CDR3 sequence: CASSLDRVGGYTF. In DNA form, the CDR3 reads TGTGCCAGCAGTTTGGACAGGGTGGGGGGCTACACCTTC.